This T cell receptor beta chain was sequenced in a study of technical replicates of blood from a few donors. Measured with immunoSEQ multiplex PCR; TCRdb has only the in-frame clones, and not every one. The table records 55,000 to 75,000 clones, 90% to 95% of them present only once. CDR1 is SQVTM and CDR2 is ANQGSEA in the germline V gene. Unmatched junction bases numbered 4, after V lost 7 bases and J lost 0 bases. The CDR3 covers 13 residues. The sample was PBMCs. The chain has TRBV29-1 and TRBJ1-1; 8 bases line up with TRBD1. The clonotype was recovered from a human donor in good health. Some clones in this sample may be carry-over from other donors' samples. This chain's CDR3 is CSGRTGMNTEAFF. DNA of the CDR3: TGCAGCGGACGGACAGGGATGAACACTGAAGCTTTCTTT.